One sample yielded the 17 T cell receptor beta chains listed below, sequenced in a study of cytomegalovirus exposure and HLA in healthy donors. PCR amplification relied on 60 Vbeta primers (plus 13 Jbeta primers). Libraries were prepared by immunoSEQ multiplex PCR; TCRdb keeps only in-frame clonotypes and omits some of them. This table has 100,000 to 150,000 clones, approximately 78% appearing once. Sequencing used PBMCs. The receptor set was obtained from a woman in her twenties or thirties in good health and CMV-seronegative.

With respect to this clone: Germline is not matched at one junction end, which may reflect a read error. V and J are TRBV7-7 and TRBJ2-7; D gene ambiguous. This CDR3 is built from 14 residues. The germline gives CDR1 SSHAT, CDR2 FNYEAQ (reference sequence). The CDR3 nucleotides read TGTGCTAGCAGCTTGCTGGCAGGCTCCTACGAGCAGTACTTC. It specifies CASSLLAGSYEQYF.

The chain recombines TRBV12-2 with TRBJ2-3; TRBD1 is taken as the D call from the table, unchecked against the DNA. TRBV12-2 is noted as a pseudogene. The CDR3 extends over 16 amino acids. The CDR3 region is CASRFTRDRDVDTQYF. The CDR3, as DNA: TGTGCAAGTCGCTTCACCCGGGACAGGGACGTCGATACGCAGTATTTT.

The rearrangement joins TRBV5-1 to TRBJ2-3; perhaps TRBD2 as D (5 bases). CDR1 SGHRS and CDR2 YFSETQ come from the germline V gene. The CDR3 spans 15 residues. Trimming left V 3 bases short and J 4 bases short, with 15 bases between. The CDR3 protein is CASSSGLGVADTQYF. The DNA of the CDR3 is TGCGCCAGCAGCTCGGGCCTCGGGGTCGCAGATACGCAGTATTTT.

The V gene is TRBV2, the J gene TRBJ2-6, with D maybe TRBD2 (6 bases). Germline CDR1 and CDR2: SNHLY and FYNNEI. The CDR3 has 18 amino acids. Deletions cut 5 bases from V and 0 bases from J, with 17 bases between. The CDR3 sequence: CASSKGRGKYSGANVLTF. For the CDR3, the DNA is TGTGCCAGCAGTAAGGGACGCGGGAAATACTCTGGGGCCAACGTCCTGACTTTC. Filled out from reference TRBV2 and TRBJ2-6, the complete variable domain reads EPEVTQTPSHQVTQMGQEVILRCVPISNHLYFYWYRQILGQKVEFLVSFYNNEISEKSEIFDDQFSVERPDGSNFTLKIRSTKLEDSAMYFCASSKGRGKYSGANVLTFGAGSRLTVL.

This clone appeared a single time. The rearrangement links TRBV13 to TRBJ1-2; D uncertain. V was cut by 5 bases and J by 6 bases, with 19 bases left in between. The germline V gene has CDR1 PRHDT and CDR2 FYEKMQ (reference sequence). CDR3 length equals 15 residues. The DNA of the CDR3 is TGTGCCAGCAGCACTCCCCGACACGCCACCCATGGCTACACCTTC. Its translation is CASSTPRHATHGYTF.

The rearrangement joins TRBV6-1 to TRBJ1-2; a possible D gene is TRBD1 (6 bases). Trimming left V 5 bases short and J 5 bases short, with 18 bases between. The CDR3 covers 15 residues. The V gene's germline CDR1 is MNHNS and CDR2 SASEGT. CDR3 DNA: TGTGCCAGCAGTCCGGATGAGGGGGGAGGGTATGGCTACACCTTC. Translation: CASSPDEGGGYGYTF.

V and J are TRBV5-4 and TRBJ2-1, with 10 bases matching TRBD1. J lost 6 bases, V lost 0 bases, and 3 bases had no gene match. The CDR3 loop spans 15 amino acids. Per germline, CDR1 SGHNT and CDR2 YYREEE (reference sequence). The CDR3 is CASSLGGQGVNEQFF. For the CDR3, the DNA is TGTGCCAGCAGCTTGGGCGGACAGGGGGTCAATGAGCAGTTCTTC.

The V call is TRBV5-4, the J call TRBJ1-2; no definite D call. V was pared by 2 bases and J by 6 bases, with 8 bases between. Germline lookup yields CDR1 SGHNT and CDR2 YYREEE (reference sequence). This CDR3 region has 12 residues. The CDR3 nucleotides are TGTGCCAGCAGCTTAGGTCGGGATGGCTACACCTTC. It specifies CASSLGRDGYTF.

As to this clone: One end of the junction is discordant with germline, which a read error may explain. The CDR3 protein is CSSSLVAVAGSSYNEQFF. The CDR3 DNA reads TGTTCCAGCAGCTTAGTAGCGGTAGCGGGGAGCTCCTACAATGAGCAGTTCTTC. The V gene is TRBV7-9, the J gene TRBJ2-1, with 8 bases lining up with TRBD2. Germline loops: CDR1 SEHNR, CDR2 FQNEAQ (reference sequence). The CDR3 length is 18 residues.

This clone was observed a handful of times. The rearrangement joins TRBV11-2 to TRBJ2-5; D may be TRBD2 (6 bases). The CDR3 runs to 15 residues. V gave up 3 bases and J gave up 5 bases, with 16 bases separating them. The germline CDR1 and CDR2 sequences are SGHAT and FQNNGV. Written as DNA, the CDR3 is TGTGCCAGCAGCTTCCTAACCGGTGGGGGGGAGACCCAGTACTTC. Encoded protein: CASSFLTGGGETQYF.

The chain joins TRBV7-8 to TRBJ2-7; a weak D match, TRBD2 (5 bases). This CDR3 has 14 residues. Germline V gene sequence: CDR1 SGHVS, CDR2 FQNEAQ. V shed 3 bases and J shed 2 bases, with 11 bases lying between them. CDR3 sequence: CASSFYTGAYEQYF. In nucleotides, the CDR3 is TGTGCCAGCAGCTTCTACACCGGGGCCTACGAGCAGTACTTC.

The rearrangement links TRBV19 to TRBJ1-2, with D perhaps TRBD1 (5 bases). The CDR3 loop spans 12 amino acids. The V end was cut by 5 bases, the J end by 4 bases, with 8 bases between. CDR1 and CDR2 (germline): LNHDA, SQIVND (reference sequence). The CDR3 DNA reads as TGTGCCAGTAGTCCAGGGATCTATGGCTACACCTTC. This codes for CASSPGIYGYTF.

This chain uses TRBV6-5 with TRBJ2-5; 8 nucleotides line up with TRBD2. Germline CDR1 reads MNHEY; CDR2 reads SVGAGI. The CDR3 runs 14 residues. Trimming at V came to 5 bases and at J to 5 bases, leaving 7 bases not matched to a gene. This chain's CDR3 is CASSPAREAETQYF. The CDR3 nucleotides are TGTGCCAGCAGTCCTGCGCGGGAGGCGGAGACCCAGTACTTC.

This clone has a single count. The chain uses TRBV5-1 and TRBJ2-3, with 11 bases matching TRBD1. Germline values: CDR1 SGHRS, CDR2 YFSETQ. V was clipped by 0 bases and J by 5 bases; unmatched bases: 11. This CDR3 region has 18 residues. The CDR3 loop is CASSLAEGQGAFGDTQYF. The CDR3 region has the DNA TGCGCCAGCAGCTTGGCCGAAGGACAGGGGGCTTTCGGAGATACGCAGTATTTT.

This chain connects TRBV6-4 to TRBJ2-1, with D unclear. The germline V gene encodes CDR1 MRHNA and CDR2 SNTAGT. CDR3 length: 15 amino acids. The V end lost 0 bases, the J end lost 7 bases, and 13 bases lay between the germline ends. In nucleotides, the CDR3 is TGTGCCAGCAGTGACTCGAATCTCCCAACAAATGAGCAGTTCTTC. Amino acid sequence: CASSDSNLPTNEQFF.

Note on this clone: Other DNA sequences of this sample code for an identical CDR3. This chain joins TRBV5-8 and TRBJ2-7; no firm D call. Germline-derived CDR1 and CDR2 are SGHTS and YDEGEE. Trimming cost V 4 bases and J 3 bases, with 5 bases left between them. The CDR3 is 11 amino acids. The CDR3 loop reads CASSPFYEQYF. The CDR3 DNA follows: TGTGCCAGCAGCCCGTTCTACGAGCAGTACTTC.

CDR3 sequence (DNA): TGTGCCAGTAGTGCAACAGGGGTAGCTGGCTACACCTTC. Its protein is CASSATGVAGYTF. The rearrangement uses TRBV19 and TRBJ1-2, with 7 bases fitting TRBD1. V was pared by 5 bases and J by 7 bases, with 7 bases of the junction left unmatched. The CDR3 is made up of 13 amino acids. Germline values: CDR1 LNHDA, CDR2 SQIVND (reference sequence).